Shown below are 2 T cell receptor beta chains from a single sample sequenced in a study of OX40 agonist ivuxolimab in advanced cancers. Profiling relied on immunoSEQ multiplex PCR, and the TCRdb table lists in-frame clones only, not all of them. The table includes 80,000 or so clones, roughly nine tenths detected once. The material was CD4+ or CD8+ T cells sorted from blood, obtained in a trial of the OX40 agonist ivuxolimab. The receptor source for this set is an adult with an advanced solid tumor such as melanoma, head and neck, liver or kidney cancer.

The chain is built from TRBV6-1 and TRBJ1-2; no firm D call. Germline V gene lookup returns CDR1 MNHNS and CDR2 SASEGT. The CDR3 spans 13 residues. V gave up 1 base and J gave up 4 bases, with 7 bases separating them. The DNA of the CDR3 is TGTGCCAGCAGTGAAGGTAGGACCTATGGCTACACCTTC. The encoded protein is CASSEGRTYGYTF.

This clone has a handful of counts. The rearrangement links TRBV19 to TRBJ2-7; D is possibly TRBD2 (6 bases). The germline V gene encodes CDR1 LNHDA and CDR2 SQIVND (reference sequence). The CDR3 sequence is 14 residues long. V was pared by 4 bases and J by 7 bases, with 17 bases between. In nucleotides, the CDR3 is TGTGCCAGTAGTACAGATGACTTGGGGGGAGAGCAGTACTTC. Its protein is CASSTDDLGGEQYF.